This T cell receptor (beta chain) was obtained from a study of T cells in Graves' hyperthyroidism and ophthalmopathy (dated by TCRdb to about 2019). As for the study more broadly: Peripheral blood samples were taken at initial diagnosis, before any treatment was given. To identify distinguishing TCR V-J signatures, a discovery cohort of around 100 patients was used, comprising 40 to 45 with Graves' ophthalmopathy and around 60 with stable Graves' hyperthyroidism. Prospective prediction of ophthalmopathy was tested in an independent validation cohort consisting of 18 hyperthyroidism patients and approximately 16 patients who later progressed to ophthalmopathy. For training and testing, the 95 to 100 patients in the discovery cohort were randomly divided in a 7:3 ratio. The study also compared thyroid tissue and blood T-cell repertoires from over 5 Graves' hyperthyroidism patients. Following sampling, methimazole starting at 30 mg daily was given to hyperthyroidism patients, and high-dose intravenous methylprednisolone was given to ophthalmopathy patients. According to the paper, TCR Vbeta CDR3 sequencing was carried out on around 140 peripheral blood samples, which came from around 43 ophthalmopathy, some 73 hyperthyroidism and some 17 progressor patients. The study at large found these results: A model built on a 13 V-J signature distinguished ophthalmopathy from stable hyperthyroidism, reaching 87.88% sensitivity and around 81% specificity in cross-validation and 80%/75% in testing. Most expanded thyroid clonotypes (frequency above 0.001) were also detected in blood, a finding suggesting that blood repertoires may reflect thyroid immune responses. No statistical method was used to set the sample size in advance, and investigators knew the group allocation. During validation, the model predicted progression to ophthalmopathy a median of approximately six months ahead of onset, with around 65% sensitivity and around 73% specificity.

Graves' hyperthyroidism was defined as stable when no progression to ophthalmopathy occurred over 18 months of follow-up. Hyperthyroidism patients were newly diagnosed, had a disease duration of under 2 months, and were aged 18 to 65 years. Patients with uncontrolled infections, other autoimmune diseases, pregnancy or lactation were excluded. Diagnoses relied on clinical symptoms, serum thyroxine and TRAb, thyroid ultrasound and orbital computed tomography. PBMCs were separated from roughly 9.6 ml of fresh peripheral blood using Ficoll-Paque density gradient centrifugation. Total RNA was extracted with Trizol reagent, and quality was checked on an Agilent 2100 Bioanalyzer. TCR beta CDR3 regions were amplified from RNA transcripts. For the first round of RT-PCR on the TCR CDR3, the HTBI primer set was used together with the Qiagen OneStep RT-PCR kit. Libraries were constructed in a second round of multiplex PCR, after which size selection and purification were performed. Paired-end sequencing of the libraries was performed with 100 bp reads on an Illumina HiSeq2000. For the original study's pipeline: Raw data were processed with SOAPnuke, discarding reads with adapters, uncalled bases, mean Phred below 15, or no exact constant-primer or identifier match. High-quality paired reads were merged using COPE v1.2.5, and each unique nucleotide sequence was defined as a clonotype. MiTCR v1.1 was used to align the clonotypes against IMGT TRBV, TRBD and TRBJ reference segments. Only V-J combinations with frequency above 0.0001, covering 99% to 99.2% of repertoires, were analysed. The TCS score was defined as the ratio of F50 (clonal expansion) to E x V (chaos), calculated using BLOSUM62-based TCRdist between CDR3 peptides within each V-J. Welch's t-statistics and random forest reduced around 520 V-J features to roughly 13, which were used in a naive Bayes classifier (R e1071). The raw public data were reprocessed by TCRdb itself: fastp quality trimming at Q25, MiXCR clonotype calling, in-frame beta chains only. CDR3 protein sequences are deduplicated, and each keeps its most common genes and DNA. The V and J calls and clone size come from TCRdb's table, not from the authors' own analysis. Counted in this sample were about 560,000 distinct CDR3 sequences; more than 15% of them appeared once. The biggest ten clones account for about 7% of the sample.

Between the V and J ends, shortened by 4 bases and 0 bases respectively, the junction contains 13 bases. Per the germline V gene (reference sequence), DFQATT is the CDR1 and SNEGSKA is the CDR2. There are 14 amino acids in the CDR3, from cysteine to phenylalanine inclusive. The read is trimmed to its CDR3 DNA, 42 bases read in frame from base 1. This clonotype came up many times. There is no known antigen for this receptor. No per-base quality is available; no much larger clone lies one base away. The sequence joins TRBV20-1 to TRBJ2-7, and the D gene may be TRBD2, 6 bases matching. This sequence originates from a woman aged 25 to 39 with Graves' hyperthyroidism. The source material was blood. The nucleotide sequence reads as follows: TGCAGTGCTACACGGGACTCGAGCTCCTACGAGCAGTACTTC. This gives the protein CSATRDSSSYEQYF.